This T cell receptor beta chain was sequenced during a study of blood T cells in healthy people across ages. Germline assignment: CDR1 LNHDA and CDR2 SQIVND (reference sequence). J gave up 3 bases and V 4 bases, and 13 bases lay outside the gene matches. The CDR3 is 19 amino acids. Total RNA amounts of at least 6 micrograms were extracted per sample. General study results and limits: Long-lived donors had more naive CD4+ cells and higher diversity than aged donors.

In the case of this clonotype: Its antigen is unknown.

Together with a sample-barcoded 5' primer, a J-beta primer mix was included in a second PCR lasting roughly 6 to 12 cycles. A 12-random-nucleotide template-switch adaptor tagged each cDNA molecule. MiXCR, run by TCRdb on the 5' RACE reads, gives a single entry per CDR3 protein. The data show around 800,000 distinct CDR3 sequences, with around 45% seen just once and around a sixth held by the top ten. The sequenced sample was blood. The V gene is TRBV19, the J gene TRBJ2-5; 14 bases line up with TRBD2. This sequence was found in a man older than 75 in good health. The CDR3: CASSRTGTSGRGEEETQYF. The CDR3 DNA follows: TGTGCCAGTAGTAGGACCGGGACTAGCGGGAGAGGGGAGGAAGAGACCCAGTACTTC.